The present T cell receptor beta chain was sequenced within a study of T cells in Graves' hyperthyroidism and ophthalmopathy. RNA transcripts gave rise to amplified TCR beta CDR3 regions. Initially, a first-round RT-PCR of the TCR CDR3 employed the HTBI primer set. TCRdb called the multiplex PCR reads again in MiXCR, with one record for every CDR3 protein. The table has over 250,000 distinct CDR3 sequences, 15% to 20% seen once; the top ten hold approximately 57%. J gave up 6 bases and V 2 bases, and 7 bases lay outside the gene matches. Germline V gene sequence: CDR1 LNHNV, CDR2 YYDKDF (reference sequence). The CDR3 is 16 amino acids.

The sequenced material came from blood. This receptor was identified in a woman between 55 and 75 years old with Graves' ophthalmopathy. This chain connects TRBV15 to TRBJ2-2; the match to TRBD2 covers 9 bases. The CDR3 DNA follows: TGTGCCACCAGCAGAACCGGGACTAGCATGGCCGGGGAGCTGTTTTTT. It yields the protein CATSRTGTSMAGELFF. Together with reference TRBV15 and TRBJ2-2, the CDR3 gives the full variable domain: DAMVIQNPRYQVTQFGKPVTLSCSQTLNHNVMYWYQQKSSQAPKLLFHYYDKDFNNEADTPDNFQSRRPNTSFCFLDIRSPGLGDTAMYLCATSRTGTSMAGELFFGEGSRLTVL.